This T cell receptor beta chain comes out of a study of T cell repertoires in ileal Crohn's disease. Assay used: immunoSEQ multiplex PCR; TCRdb lists only in-frame clones, some missing. Here the sample spans about 2,300 clones, roughly 93% being singletons. As to time point: inflamed ileum from the surgical specimen. CDR3 length: 14 residues. Germline-derived CDR1 and CDR2 are SGDLS and YYNGEE. V was cut by 4 bases and J by 0 bases, with 9 bases left in between. This clonotype was sampled from an adult with Crohn's disease. This rearrangement joins TRBV9 to TRBJ2-3; D unclear. Sequencing was done on a sample of ileal tissue. The CDR3 region has the DNA TGTGCCAGCAGCTACTCCGCTAGCACAGATACGCAGTATTTT. Translating gives CASSYSASTDTQYF.